One sample yielded the 8 T cell receptor beta chains listed below, sequenced in a study of blood T cell repertoires in COVID-19. The repertoire was sequenced with immunoSEQ multiplex PCR; TCRdb's copy has only in-frame clones and lacks some. The sample has 370,000 or so clones, about 80% seen once; the top ten hold more than 0.85%. Sequencing input: peripheral blood. These receptors all stem from a human donor with acute or convalescent COVID-19. The donor label of this sample is uncertain.

The V gene is TRBV5-8, the J gene TRBJ2-5, with 8 bases matching TRBD1. V lost 4 bases and J lost 5; bases outside the gene matches: 7. Germline V gene sequence: CDR1 SGHTS, CDR2 YDEGEE. The CDR3 contains 14 residues. CDR3 protein: CASSLGQGRETQYF. The CDR3 DNA sequence: TGTGCCAGCAGCCTAGGACAGGGTAGGGAGACCCAGTACTTC.

The chain links TRBV7-8 to TRBJ2-2, with 7 positions matching TRBD2. Germline CDR1 reads SGHVS; CDR2 reads FQNEAQ. The V and J ends lost 3 bases and 4 bases, in that order; junction bases with no gene match: 8. The CDR3 sequence is 16 residues long. The CDR3 protein is CASSFSGGRSTGELFF. The CDR3 DNA sequence: TGTGCCAGCAGCTTCAGTGGCGGGAGATCCACCGGGGAGCTGTTTTTT.

V is TRBV19 and J is TRBJ2-1, with D maybe TRBD1 (6 bases). The CDR3 has 17 amino acids. Germline-derived CDR1 and CDR2 are LNHDA and SQIVND (reference sequence). Trimming took 5 bases from V and 3 from J, leaving 20 bases between them. CDR3 in DNA: TGTGCCAGTAGTCCTGGCCGGACAGCCTCGGTCTACAATGAGCAGTTCTTC. Translation: CASSPGRTASVYNEQFF.

The V gene is TRBV19, the J gene TRBJ2-3; a possible D gene is TRBD2 (6 bases). Per the germline V gene, CDR1 is LNHDA and CDR2 is SQIVND (reference sequence). The CDR3 has 14 residues. The V end was cut by 3 bases, the J end by 0 bases, with 7 bases between. The DNA for the CDR3 is TGTGCCAGTAGTATCGGGGGAAGCACAGATACGCAGTATTTT. Its protein is CASSIGGSTDTQYF.

This clone was detected once. This rearrangement joins TRBV5-1 to TRBJ2-2, with TRBD2 matching over 9 bases. Trimming at V came to 1 base and at J to 6 bases, leaving 1 base not matched to a gene. This CDR3 is 14 amino acids long. The germline V gene encodes CDR1 SGHRS and CDR2 YFSETQ. CDR3 sequence reads: CASSLTSGPGELFF. CDR3 bases: TGCGCCAGCAGCTTGACTAGCGGGCCCGGGGAGCTGTTTTTT.

The V gene is TRBV7-9, the J gene TRBJ1-4, with D hard to call. Germline V gene lookup returns CDR1 SEHNR and CDR2 FQNEAQ (reference sequence). The CDR3 is 15 amino acids. V was shortened by 1 base and J by 8 bases, with 14 bases between the two germline ends. The CDR3 reads CASSLGIRYEEKLFF. For the CDR3, the DNA is TGTGCCAGCAGCTTAGGTATCAGGTACGAAGAAAAACTGTTTTTT.

The chain recombines TRBV18 with TRBJ1-4, with 8 bases identical to TRBD1. This CDR3 comprises 17 residues. Per the germline V gene, CDR1 is KGHSH and CDR2 is LQKENI. The V gene end was trimmed by 3 bases and the J gene end by 7 bases; junction bases not matched to a gene: 13. The CDR3 protein is CASSPYTTGEGGEKLFF. CDR3 DNA: TGTGCCAGCTCACCCTACACGACAGGGGAGGGTGGTGAAAAACTGTTTTTT.

The chain's CDR3 is CASSHQGQGGTQPQHF. The CDR3 DNA reads as TGTGCCAGCAGTCACCAAGGACAGGGGGGCACTCAGCCCCAGCATTTT. The chain carries TRBV2 and TRBJ1-5; 10 nucleotides align to TRBD1. Germline V gene lookup returns CDR1 SNHLY and CDR2 FYNNEI. The CDR3 extends over 16 amino acids. The V and J ends lost 5 bases and 6 bases, in that order; junction bases with no gene match: 10. Looking up the rest from reference TRBV2 and TRBJ1-5 gives the full variable domain: EPEVTQTPSHQVTQMGQEVILRCVPISNHLYFYWYRQILGQKVEFLVSFYNNEISEKSEIFDDQFSVERPDGSNFTLKIRSTKLEDSAMYFCASSHQGQGGTQPQHFGDGTRLSIL.